The rows below give T cell receptor beta chains drawn from one sample of a study of cytomegalovirus exposure and HLA in healthy donors. Data came from immunoSEQ multiplex PCR; TCRdb stores just in-frame clones and leaves some out. The data contain some 120,000 clones, about 76% of them seen just once; the ten biggest clones take up 4% to 5.5%. Source material: PBMCs. The receptors originated from a man aged 25-45 years in good health and CMV-seropositive. Both conserved end residues are part of each CDR3. D genes are given only for firm matches. Size is stated for part of the rows, as once, few or many counts, or as a class when the clone is expanded.

clone_size d_call j_call v_call cdr3_nt cdr3_aa
- - TRBJ2-5 TRBV2 TGTGCCAGCGGCCCGGAGGTCCAAGAGACCCAGTACTTC CASGPEVQETQYF
few - TRBJ2-5 TRBV7-3 TGTGCCAGCAGCCTCCTCGGAGGCGAGTCGGAGACCCAGTACTTC CASSLLGGESETQYF
- - TRBJ1-1 TRBV5-1 TGCGCCAGCAGCTTGTACAGACAGAACACTGAAGCTTTCTTT CASSLYRQNTEAFF
- - TRBJ1-2 TRBV9 TGTGCCAGCAGGAAGGGGGACGGGGCTGGCTACACCTTC CASRKGDGAGYTF
- TRBD2 TRBJ2-1 TRBV15 TGTGCCACCAGCAGATCCGGGACTAGCGGGGGGAACAATGAGCAGTTCTTC CATSRSGTSGGNNEQFF
- TRBD1 TRBJ1-2 TRBV5-1 TGCGCCAGCAGCTCCGGGACAGGGGAAGGCTACACCTTC CASSSGTGEGYTF
- - TRBJ2-7 TRBV4-2 TGTGCCAGCAGCCAAGATTTGTACAGGGTGGACGAGCAGTACTTC CASSQDLYRVDEQYF
- TRBD2 TRBJ2-1 TRBV5-1 TGCGCCAGCAGCCCGGGACTAGCGAGAGATGAGCAGTTCTTC CASSPGLARDEQFF
- TRBD1 TRBJ1-3 TRBV9 TGTGCCAGCAGCCAGACAGGGGAATTCGGAAACACCATATATTTT CASSQTGEFGNTIYF
- - TRBJ1-1 TRBV27 TGTGCCAGCAGTCGACAGCGGGGGGCCGGGAACACTGAAGCTTTCTTT CASSRQRGAGNTEAFF
few - TRBJ1-1 TRBV29-1 TGCAGCGTTAGCCGCACTGAAGCTTTCTTT CSVSRTEAFF
- - TRBJ1-2 TRBV15 TGTGCCACCAGCAGCACCGGGACACCCAACTATGGCTACACCTTC CATSSTGTPNYGYTF
- - TRBJ2-1 TRBV15 TGTGCCACCAGCAGAGATTCCCCGGACAATGAGCAGTTCTTC CATSRDSPDNEQFF
- TRBD2 TRBJ2-5 TRBV29-1 TGCAGCGCCTCCGGGACTAGCGGAGGTCAATACCAAGAGACCCAGTACTTC CSASGTSGGQYQETQYF
- TRBD1 TRBJ1-2 TRBV7-2 TGTGCCAGCAGCCAAGGGACAGGGCTTGGCTACACCTTC CASSQGTGLGYTF
- - TRBJ2-2 TRBV7-2 TGTGCCAGCAGCTTAATGCCTCCTGGGGGGGCGCGGACCGGGGAGCTGTTTTTT CASSLMPPGGARTGELFF
- - TRBJ2-7 TRBV29-1 TGCAGCGTTGAAGGCAGGGCCTACGAGCAGTACTTC CSVEGRAYEQYF
- TRBD1 TRBJ2-7 TRBV12-5 TGTGCTAGTGTTCCGGGGACAGGGATGTACGAGCAGTACTTC CASVPGTGMYEQYF
- - TRBJ2-2 TRBV11-3 TGTGCCAGCAGCCAACTTTCGGAGATCGGGGAGCTGTTTTTT CASSQLSEIGELFF
- TRBD1 TRBJ1-4 TRBV5-6 TGTGCCAGCAGCCAAGGGACAGGGGAAGAAAAACTGTTTTTT CASSQGTGEEKLFF
- - TRBJ1-5 TRBV27 TGTGCCAGCAGTTCACTTCTGGGGGGGGGCAATCAGCCCCAGCATTTT CASSSLLGGGNQPQHF
many TRBD1 TRBJ2-4 TRBV13 TGTGCCAGCAGCTTAAGGGGAACAGGGGAAGCGAAAAACATTCAGTACTTC CASSLRGTGEAKNIQYF
once - TRBJ2-3 TRBV10-3 TGTGCCATCAGTGAGTCGAATTCGGGGGGCACAGATACGCAGTATTTT CAISESNSGGTDTQYF
- - TRBJ1-1 TRBV7-3 TGTGCCAGCAGCTTAACGGAGGGAATCCCACTATCCCTTAACACTGAAGCTTTCTTT CASSLTEGIPLSLNTEAFF
- - TRBJ2-7 TRBV2 TGTGCCAGCAGTGAAGCGTACCACAGGGACGAGCAGTACTTC CASSEAYHRDEQYF
- TRBD2 TRBJ2-1 TRBV27 TGTGCCAGCAGTCCGCGGGCGGGGGGGGTGGTAGGGGCCTACAATGAGCAGTTCTTC CASSPRAGGVVGAYNEQFF
- - TRBJ2-5 TRBV4-1 TGCGCCAGCAGCCTTACAAACACAGAGACCCAGTACTTC CASSLTNTETQYF
- TRBD2 TRBJ2-1 TRBV15 TGTGCCACCAGCAGGACTAGCGGGGGGGTTGAGCAGTTCTTC CATSRTSGGVEQFF
- - TRBJ1-6 TRBV27 TGTGCCAGCAGTTTAGGTCGGGGGGCTGGGTCACCCCTCCACTTT CASSLGRGAGSPLHF
- - TRBJ1-5 TRBV7-9 TGTGCCAGCAGCTTAGGGGGGACACGCAATCAGCCCCAGCATTTT CASSLGGTRNQPQHF